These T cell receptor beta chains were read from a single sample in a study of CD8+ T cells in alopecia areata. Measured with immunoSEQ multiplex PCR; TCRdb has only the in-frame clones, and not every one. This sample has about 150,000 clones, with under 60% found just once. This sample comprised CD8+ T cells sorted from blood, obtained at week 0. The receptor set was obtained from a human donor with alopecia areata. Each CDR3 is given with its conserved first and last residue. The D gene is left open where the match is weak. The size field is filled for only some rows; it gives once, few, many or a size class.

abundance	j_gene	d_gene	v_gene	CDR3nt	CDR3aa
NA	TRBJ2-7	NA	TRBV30	TGTGCCTGGAGCCCCGGGGCCTACGAGCAGTACTTC	CAWSPGAYEQYF
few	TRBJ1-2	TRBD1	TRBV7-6	TGTGCCAGCAGCTTATCCCCCGCAGACAGGGCGCATGGCTACACCTTC	CASSLSPADRAHGYTF
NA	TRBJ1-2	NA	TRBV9	TGTGCCAGCAGCGGAGACACACGCTCTTCCGGCTACACCTTC	CASSGDTRSSGYTF
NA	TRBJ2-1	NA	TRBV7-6	TGTGCCAGCAGCTTATATTCGAACAATGAGCAGTTCTTC	CASSLYSNNEQFF
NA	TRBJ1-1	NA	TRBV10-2	TGCGCCAGCAGTGAGGGCAGACCGAACACTGAAGCTTTCTTT	CASSEGRPNTEAFF
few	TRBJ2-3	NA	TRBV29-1	TGCAGCGTTGTCGGGTACTCTAGCACAGATACGCAGTATTTT	CSVVGYSSTDTQYF
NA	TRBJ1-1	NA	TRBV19	TGTGCCAGTAGTATAGACGACCACCTGAACACTGAAGCTTTCTTT	CASSIDDHLNTEAFF
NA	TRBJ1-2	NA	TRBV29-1	TGCAGCGTCTCGGGGTCTTCATATGGCTACACCTTC	CSVSGSSYGYTF
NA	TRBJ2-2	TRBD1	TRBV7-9	TGTGCCAGCAGCAGTCCGACAGGGGGGAACACCGGGGAGCTGTTTTTT	CASSSPTGGNTGELFF
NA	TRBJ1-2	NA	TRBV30	TGTGCCCGGAGCGTAGTGGGCAATGGCTACACCTTC	CARSVVGNGYTF
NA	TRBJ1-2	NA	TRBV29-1	TGCAGCGCTATCGGAGGGGCGGGTGGCTACACCTTC	CSAIGGAGGYTF
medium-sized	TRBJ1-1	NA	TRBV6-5	TGTGCCTCGGGCGGGGGGCTCGGCACTGAAGCTTTCTTT	CASGGGLGTEAFF
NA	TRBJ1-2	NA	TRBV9	TGTGCCAGCAGCGGACAAAACTTCTACACCTTC	CASSGQNFYTF